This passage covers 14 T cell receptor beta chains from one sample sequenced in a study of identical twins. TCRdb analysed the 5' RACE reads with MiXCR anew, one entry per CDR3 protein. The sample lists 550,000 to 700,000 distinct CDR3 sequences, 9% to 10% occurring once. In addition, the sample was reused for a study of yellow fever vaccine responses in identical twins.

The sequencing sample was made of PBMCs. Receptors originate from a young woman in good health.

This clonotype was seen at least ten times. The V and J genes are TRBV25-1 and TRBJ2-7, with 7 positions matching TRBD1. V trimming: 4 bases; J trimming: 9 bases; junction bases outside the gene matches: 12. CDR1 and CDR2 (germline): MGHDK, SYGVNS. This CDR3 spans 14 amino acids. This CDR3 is CASSATGAGLGQYF. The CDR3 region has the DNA TGTGCCAGCAGTGCCACAGGGGCAGGCTTGGGGCAGTACTTC.

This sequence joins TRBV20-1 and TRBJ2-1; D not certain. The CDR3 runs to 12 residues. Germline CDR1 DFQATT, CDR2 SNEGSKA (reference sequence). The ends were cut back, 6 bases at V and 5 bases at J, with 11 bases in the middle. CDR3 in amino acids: CSAPAGHNEQFF. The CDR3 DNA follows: TGCAGTGCCCCTGCAGGACACAATGAGCAGTTCTTC.

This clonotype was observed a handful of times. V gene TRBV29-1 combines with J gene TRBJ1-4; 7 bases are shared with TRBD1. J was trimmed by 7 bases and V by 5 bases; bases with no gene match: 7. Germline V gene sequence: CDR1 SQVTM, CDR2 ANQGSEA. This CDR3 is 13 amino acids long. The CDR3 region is CSVLGGEFEKLFF. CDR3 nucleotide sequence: TGCAGCGTTCTAGGGGGCGAGTTTGAAAAACTGTTTTTT.

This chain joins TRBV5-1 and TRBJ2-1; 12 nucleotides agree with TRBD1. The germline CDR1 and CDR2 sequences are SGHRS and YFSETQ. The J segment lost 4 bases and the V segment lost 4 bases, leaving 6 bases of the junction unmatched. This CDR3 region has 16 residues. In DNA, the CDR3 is TGCGCCAGCAGCGGGGGGACAGGGGGCGATTACAATGAGCAGTTCTTC. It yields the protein CASSGGTGGDYNEQFF.

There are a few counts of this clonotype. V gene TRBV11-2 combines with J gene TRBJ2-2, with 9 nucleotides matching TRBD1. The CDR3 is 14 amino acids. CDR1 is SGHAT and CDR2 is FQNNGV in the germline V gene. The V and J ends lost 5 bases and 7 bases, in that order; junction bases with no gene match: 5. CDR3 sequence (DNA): TGTGCCAGCAGCGTTACAGGGGGCAACGGGGAGCTGTTTTTT. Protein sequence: CASSVTGGNGELFF.

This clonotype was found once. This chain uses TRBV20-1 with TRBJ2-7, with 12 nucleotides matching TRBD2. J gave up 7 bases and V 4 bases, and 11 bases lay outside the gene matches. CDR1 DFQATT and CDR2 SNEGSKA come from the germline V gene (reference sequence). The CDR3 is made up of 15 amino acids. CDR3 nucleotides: TGCAGTGCTATTGGGACTAGCGGGCTTCGAGGGGAGCAGTACTTC. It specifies CSAIGTSGLRGEQYF.

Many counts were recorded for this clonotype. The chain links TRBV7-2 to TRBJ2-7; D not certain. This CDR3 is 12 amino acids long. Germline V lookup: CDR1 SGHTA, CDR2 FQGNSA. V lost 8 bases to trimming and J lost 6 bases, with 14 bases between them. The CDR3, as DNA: TGTGCCAGCTCACCACCGGGTTCCGAGCAGTACTTC. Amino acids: CASSPPGSEQYF.

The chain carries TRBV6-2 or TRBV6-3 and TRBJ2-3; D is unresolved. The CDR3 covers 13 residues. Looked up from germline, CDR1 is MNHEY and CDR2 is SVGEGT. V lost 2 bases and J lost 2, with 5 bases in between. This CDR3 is CASSYQNTDTQYF. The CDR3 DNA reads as TGTGCCAGCAGTTACCAAAACACAGATACGCAGTATTTT.

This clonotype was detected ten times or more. The DNA of the CDR3 is TGTGCCAGCACGGGTGAAGCTTTCTTT. Encoded protein: CASTGEAFF. This sequence joins TRBV6-6 and TRBJ1-1; D gene uncertain. The CDR3 sequence is 9 residues long. In germline, CDR1 is MNHNY, CDR2 SVGAGI (reference sequence). The ends were cut back, 7 bases at V and 7 bases at J, with 4 bases in the middle.

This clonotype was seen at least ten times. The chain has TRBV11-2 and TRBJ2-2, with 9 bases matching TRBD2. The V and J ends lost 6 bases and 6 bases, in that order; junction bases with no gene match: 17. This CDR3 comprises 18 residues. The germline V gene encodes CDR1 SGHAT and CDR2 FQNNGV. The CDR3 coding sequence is TGTGCCAGCAGTTTCGGAGCGGGAGGTAGAATTTACGCCGGGGAGCTGTTTTTT. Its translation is CASSFGAGGRIYAGELFF.

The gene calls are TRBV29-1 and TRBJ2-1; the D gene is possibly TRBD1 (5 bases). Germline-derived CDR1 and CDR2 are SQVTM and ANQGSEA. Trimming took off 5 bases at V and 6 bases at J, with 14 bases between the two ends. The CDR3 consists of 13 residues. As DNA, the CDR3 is TGCAGCGTTTGGACATTGATTGGCAATGAGCAGTTCTTC. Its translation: CSVWTLIGNEQFF.

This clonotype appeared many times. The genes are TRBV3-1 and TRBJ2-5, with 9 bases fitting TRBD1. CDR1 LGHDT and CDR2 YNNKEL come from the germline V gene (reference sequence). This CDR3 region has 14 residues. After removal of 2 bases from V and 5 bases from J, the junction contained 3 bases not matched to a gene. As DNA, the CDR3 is TGTGCCAGCAGCCAACACACAGGGGGCGAGACCCAGTACTTC. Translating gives CASSQHTGGETQYF.

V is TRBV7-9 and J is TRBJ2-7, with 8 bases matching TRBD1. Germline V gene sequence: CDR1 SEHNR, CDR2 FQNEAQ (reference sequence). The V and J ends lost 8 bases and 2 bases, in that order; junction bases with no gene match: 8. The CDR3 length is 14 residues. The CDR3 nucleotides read TGTGCCAGCGGACCCGGGACAGGAACCTACGAGCAGTACTTC. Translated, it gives CASGPGTGTYEQYF.

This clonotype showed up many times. This chain's CDR3 is CASSLSMVGYEQYF. The CDR3, as DNA: TGTGCCAGCAGTTTATCGATGGTGGGCTACGAGCAGTACTTC. The chain combines TRBV27 with TRBJ2-7; D uncertain. V was pared by 0 bases and J by 3 bases, with 9 bases between. Germline CDR1 reads MNHEY; CDR2 reads SMNVEV (reference sequence). The CDR3 length is 14 residues.